This T cell receptor beta chain was sequenced in a study of tumor-infiltrating lymphocytes in primary liver carcinoma. Study-level information: The number of productive TCRbeta reads per sample ranged from roughly 3.5 to 8 million and was similar across tissue types.

Scientists recovered RNA and DNA together from around 20-30 mg of unsorted bulk tissue. Surgical resection served as treatment for the primary liver carcinoma of these patients. Overall study results and limits: Paired tumor-adjacent and tumor-blood samples overlapped less than tumor region pairs did.

With a constant-region primer, TCR beta cDNA was made from approximately 510 ng of total RNA. Amplification in three nested multiplex PCR rounds with slightly modified ARM-PCR gave rise to TCR beta libraries. The two initial PCR rounds, about 9 cycles each, used TRBV1-TRBV30 forward and C-beta reverse primers. In TCRdb, the multiplex PCR reads were re-called with MiXCR into one record per CDR3 protein. Among around 99,000 distinct CDR3 sequences listed, approximately 68% were seen once. Only a few counts were recorded for this clonotype. Antigen: not known. Trimming cost V 10 bases and J 3 bases; bases outside gene matches: 11. The CDR3 has 14 residues. Germline-derived CDR1 and CDR2 are MNHNS and SASEGT.

The source material was tumor-adjacent normal liver tissue. This sequence originates from a man aged 40-49 years with primary liver carcinoma and hepatitis B virus infection. J is TRBJ2-7 and V is TRBV6-1; TRBD2 matches at 8 bases. CDR3 DNA: TGTGCCACCCAACCCCGAGCGGGAGTCTACGAGCAGTACTTC. This codes for CATQPRAGVYEQYF.